This T cell receptor (beta chain) stems from a study of regulatory T cells in long-lasting Graves disease. Study details: Antithyroid drug intake by newly diagnosed Graves' patients had lasted under 3 months.

Described time point: newly diagnosed GD, antithyroid drugs for less than 3 months. Construction of the TCR library relied on RNA isolated from PBMCs. The source of the patients was an endocrinology department in Xi'an, China. Construction of the TCR beta libraries employed iRepertoire HTBI primers in conjunction with Arm-PCR of CDR3 regions. TCRdb reanalysed the multiplex PCR reads using MiXCR and keeps one entry per CDR3 protein. This table holds about 540,000 distinct CDR3 sequences, less than 15% found once. Whole-study findings and limits: What was studied was peripheral blood only, and not thyroid tissue.

There are a few counts of this clonotype. Its target is unknown. The CDR3 length is 14 residues. V was cut by 4 bases and J by 3 bases, with 14 bases left in between. The germline gives CDR1 SGHDT, CDR2 YYEEEE. The sample was also linked to a second study, of T cells in Graves' hyperthyroidism and ophthalmopathy. Per that paper: Blood also showed most of the thyroid clonotypes that were expanded above 0.001.

The source was peripheral blood mononuclear cells (PBMCs), collected at new diagnosis, from a patient treated with antithyroid drugs. This TCR was sampled from a man under 40 with Graves disease. This sequence joins TRBV5-6 and TRBJ2-7; D uncertain. The DNA for the CDR3 is TGTGCCAGCAGCCTTGACGCCGAGTTCTACGAGCAGTACTTC. The encoded protein is CASSLDAEFYEQYF.